The 7 T cell receptor beta chains reported below all come from one sample, sequenced in a study of blood T cell repertoires in COVID-19. Libraries were prepared by immunoSEQ multiplex PCR; TCRdb keeps only in-frame clonotypes and omits some of them. Among around 320,000 clones listed, about nine tenths were seen once. Sequencing was carried out using peripheral blood. These receptors all stem from a woman aged 25 to 39 who had recovered from COVID-19.

The J gene is TRBJ2-5, the V gene TRBV4-3, with 12 bases matching TRBD2. CDR1 and CDR2 from the germline V gene are LGHNA and YSLEER. This CDR3 has 18 amino acids. Unmatched junction bases numbered 7, after V lost 0 bases and J lost 2 bases. The CDR3 here is CASSQDLLAGGRQETQYF. CDR3 nucleotides: TGCGCCAGCAGCCAAGATCTCCTAGCGGGGGGGCGACAAGAGACCCAGTACTTC.

V is TRBV4-3 and J is TRBJ1-5, with TRBD1 identical over 11 bases. The CDR3 sequence is 15 residues long. The germline V gene encodes CDR1 LGHNA and CDR2 YSLEER. With V trimmed by 4 bases and J by 2 bases, 1 base remained unmatched. CDR3 in amino acids: CASSRDRGGNQPQHF. The CDR3 DNA sequence: TGCGCCAGCAGCCGGGACAGGGGGGGCAATCAGCCCCAGCATTTT.

The V call is TRBV4-2, the J call TRBJ2-7; the D gene is possibly TRBD2 (5 bases). V was cut by 2 bases and J by 3 bases, with 17 bases left in between. This CDR3 has 16 amino acids. Germline CDR1 is LGHNA and CDR2 is YNFKEQ. The CDR3 region is CASSQNEGNYNYEQYF. The CDR3 DNA reads TGTGCCAGCAGCCAAAATGAGGGAAATTATAACTACGAGCAGTACTTC.

The chain is built from TRBV6-2 or TRBV6-3 and TRBJ1-1; D gene uncertain. Germline CDR1 is MNHEY and CDR2 is SVGEGT. V was pared by 4 bases and J by 8 bases, with 8 bases between. This CDR3 has 11 residues. The CDR3: CASSFREEAFF. The CDR3 DNA is TGTGCCAGCAGTTTCCGGGAGGAAGCTTTCTTT.

The chain recombines TRBV19 with TRBJ2-5, with D hard to call. V lost 5 bases, J lost 5 bases, and 6 bases lay in between. CDR1 and CDR2 from the germline V gene are LNHDA and SQIVND (reference sequence). The CDR3 has 11 residues. The CDR3: CASSYYETQYF. The CDR3 region has the DNA TGTGCCAGTAGTTATTATGAGACCCAGTACTTC.

The gene calls are TRBV28 and TRBJ1-1; 9 nucleotides line up with TRBD1. J lost 3 bases, V lost 3 bases, and 5 bases had no gene match. The germline V gene has CDR1 MDHEN and CDR2 SYDVKM. The CDR3 loop spans 15 amino acids. The chain's CDR3 is CASSLIDRGDTEAFF. The CDR3 DNA is TGTGCCAGCAGTTTGATAGACAGGGGGGACACTGAAGCTTTCTTT.

This chain's CDR3 is CASSPTAGEQFF. For the CDR3, the DNA is TGTGCCAGCTCACCGACAGCGGGTGAGCAGTTCTTC. The genes are TRBV18 and TRBJ2-1; TRBD2 might be the D (6 bases). V lost 3 bases and J lost 9, with 9 bases in between. The CDR3 is made up of 12 amino acids. Germline V gene sequence: CDR1 KGHSH, CDR2 LQKENI. Based on the CDR3 plus reference TRBV18 and TRBJ2-1, the full variable domain is NAGVMQNPRHLVRRRGQEARLRCSPMKGHSHVYWYRQLPEEGLKFMVYLQKENIIDESGMPKERFSAEFPKEGPSILRIQQVVRGDSAAYFCASSPTAGEQFFGPGTRLTVL.